Below, 8 T cell receptor beta chains from the same sample are listed, as sequenced in a study of post-analysis software for immune sequencing data. Study observations and caveats: Relative to controls, patients had about five TRBV segments at higher frequency, with TRBV5-6, TRBV5-1 and TRBV20-1 among these.

Antigen specificity for these receptors is unknown. Unique molecular identifiers were built into the TCR beta cDNA libraries. MiXCR was run by TCRdb on the PCR reads, yielding one entry per CDR3 protein. The data hold approximately 730,000 distinct CDR3 sequences, with about 27% observed a single time. The source material was blood. These receptors were obtained from a girl aged 5 to 17 with multiple sclerosis.

The CDR3 DNA is TGTGCCAGCTCACCAAGTGCGGTAGCTCAGTATTTT. It specifies CASSPSAVAQYF. The chain employs TRBV18 and TRBJ2-3; D not certain. This CDR3 comprises 12 residues. The ends were cut back, 2 bases at V and 12 bases at J, with 12 bases in the middle. Per the germline V gene, CDR1 is KGHSH and CDR2 is LQKENI.

This clonotype occurred a few times. This chain connects TRBV10-3 to TRBJ1-4; a weak D match, TRBD1 (6 bases). V was trimmed by 4 bases and J by 8 bases, leaving 11 bases between them. This CDR3 region has 13 residues. Germline V CDR1 and CDR2: ENHRY, SYGVKD. The CDR3 region has the DNA TGTGCCATCAGTGTGCAGGGGAACGAAAAACTGTTTTTT. This sequence encodes CAISVQGNEKLFF.

The chain joins TRBV5-1 to TRBJ1-1, with D possibly being TRBD1 (5 bases). In germline, CDR1 is SGHRS, CDR2 YFSETQ. The CDR3 totals 16 residues. V was cut by 5 bases and J by 5 bases, with 22 bases left in between. CDR3 sequence reads: CASRFISESRGTEAFF. As DNA, the CDR3 is TGCGCCAGCAGATTTATCTCAGAGAGTAGGGGTACTGAAGCTTTCTTT.

V usage is TRBV5-1 and J usage is TRBJ1-1; a weak D match, TRBD1 (5 bases). This CDR3 is built from 15 residues. V lost 0 bases and J lost 6, with 15 bases in between. From germline, CDR1 is SGHRS and CDR2 YFSETQ. Here the CDR3 reads CASSLGTGVKSEAFF. CDR3 sequence (DNA): TGCGCCAGCAGCTTGGGTACGGGGGTCAAGTCTGAAGCTTTCTTT.

V gene TRBV10-3 combines with J gene TRBJ2-1, with TRBD2 identical over 10 bases. CDR3 length: 16 amino acids. CDR1 is ENHRY and CDR2 is SYGVKD in the germline V gene. V lost 2 bases, J lost 9 bases, and 10 bases stayed unmatched. Here the CDR3 reads CAISEASGRGPREQFF. The CDR3 DNA is TGTGCCATCAGTGAGGCTAGCGGGAGAGGCCCTCGTGAGCAGTTCTTC.

This clonotype was picked up a small number of times. V and J are TRBV5-6 and TRBJ2-7; D could derive from TRBD1 or TRBD2 (6 bases each). The germline V and J ends were trimmed by 6 bases and 0 bases, with 22 bases remaining between them. CDR1 and CDR2 (germline): SGHDT, YYEEEE. The CDR3 is 17 residues long. The CDR3 here is CASINRVGAGTSYEQYF. The CDR3, as DNA: TGTGCCAGCATCAACAGGGTCGGTGCGGGGACCTCCTACGAGCAGTACTTC.

A note on this clonotype: The germline gene is not matched at one end of the junction; a read error may be the cause. This chain links TRBV7-9 with TRBJ2-1, with D possibly TRBD2 on 5 matching bases. The CDR3 is 16 residues long. Germline values: CDR1 SEHNR, CDR2 FQNEAQ (reference sequence). CDR3 DNA: TGTGCCAGCAGCACCGCTGGGAGAAGACCCTTTAATGAGCAGTCCTTC. It encodes CASSTAGRRPFNEQSF.

This clonotype was seen ten or more times. The rearrangement joins TRBV29-1 to TRBJ2-3; 10 bases line up with TRBD1. CDR1 and CDR2 from the germline V gene are SQVTM and ANQGSEA. The CDR3 consists of 14 residues. V trimming: 2 bases; J trimming: 3 bases; junction bases outside the gene matches: 2. DNA of the CDR3: TGCAGCGTTGAATGGGACAGGGGAACAGATACGCAGTATTTT. Residues: CSVEWDRGTDTQYF.